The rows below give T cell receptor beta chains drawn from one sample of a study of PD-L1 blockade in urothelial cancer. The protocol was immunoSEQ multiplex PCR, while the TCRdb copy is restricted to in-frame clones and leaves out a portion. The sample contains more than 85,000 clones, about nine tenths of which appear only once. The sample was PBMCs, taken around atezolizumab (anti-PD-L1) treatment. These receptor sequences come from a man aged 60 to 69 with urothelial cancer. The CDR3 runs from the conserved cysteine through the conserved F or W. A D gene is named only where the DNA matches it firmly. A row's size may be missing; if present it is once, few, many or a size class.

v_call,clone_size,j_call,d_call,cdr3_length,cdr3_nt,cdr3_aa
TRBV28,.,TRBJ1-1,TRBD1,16,TGTGCCAGCAGTTTAATAGGGGGCGCTGGTAACACTGAAGCTTTCTTT,CASSLIGGAGNTEAFF
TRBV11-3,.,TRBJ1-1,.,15,TGTGCCAGCAGCTCTATTTCAGGGCTGAACACTGAAGCTTTCTTT,CASSSISGLNTEAFF
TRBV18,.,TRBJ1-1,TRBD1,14,TGTGCCAGCTCACTTGGACAGGGGAACACTGAAGCTTTCTTT,CASSLGQGNTEAFF
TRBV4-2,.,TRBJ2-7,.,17,TGTGCCAGCAGCCAAGATTTGGGGGGAGTAGGGGTCTACGAGCAGTACTTC,CASSQDLGGVGVYEQYF
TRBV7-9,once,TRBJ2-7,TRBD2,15,TGTGCCAGCAGCACTCAAGGCGGGGGGCACTACGAGCAGTACTTC,CASSTQGGGHYEQYF
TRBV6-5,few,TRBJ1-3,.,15,TGTGCCAGCAGTCTTAGACAGGCGACAAAAAACACCATATATTTT,CASSLRQATKNTIYF
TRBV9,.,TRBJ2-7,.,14,TGTGCCAGCAGCCCTAGCGCAGTTTCCTACGAGCAGTACTTC,CASSPSAVSYEQYF
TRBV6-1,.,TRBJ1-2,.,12,TGTGCCAGCAGTGAAGGGGGGCTTGGCTACACCTTC,CASSEGGLGYTF
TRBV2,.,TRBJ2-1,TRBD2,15,TGTGCCAGCACCGGACTAGCGGCTCCTGATAATGAGCAGTTCTTC,CASTGLAAPDNEQFF
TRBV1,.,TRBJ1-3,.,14,TGCACCAGCAGCCTTACAGGATCTGGAAACACCATATATTTT,CTSSLTGSGNTIYF
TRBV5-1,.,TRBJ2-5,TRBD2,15,TGCGCCAGCAGCAACCCTAGCGGGGGCCAAGAGACCCAGTACTTC,CASSNPSGGQETQYF
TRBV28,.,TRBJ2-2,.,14,TGTGCCAGCAGGGCGCAGGGACTGGGCGGGGAGCTGTTTTTT,CASRAQGLGGELFF
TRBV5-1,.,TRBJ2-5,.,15,TGCGCCAGCAGCCCCCTCGGACAGAATCAAGAGACCCAGTACTTC,CASSPLGQNQETQYF
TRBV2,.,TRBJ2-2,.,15,TGTGCCAGCAGTCCAAGCCTACAGGGAACCGGGGAGCTGTTTTTT,CASSPSLQGTGELFF
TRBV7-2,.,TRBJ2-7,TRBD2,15,TGTGCCAGCAGCGTCTCTAGCGGGGAGTACTACGAGCAGTACTTC,CASSVSSGEYYEQYF
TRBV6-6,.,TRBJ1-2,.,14,TGTGCCAGCAGCCTAGACTCCTGGCAGGGAGGCTACACCTTC,CASSLDSWQGGYTF
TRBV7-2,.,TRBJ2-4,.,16,TGTGCCAGCAGCCTCAGACAGTTACTAGCCAAAAACATTCAGTACTTC,CASSLRQLLAKNIQYF
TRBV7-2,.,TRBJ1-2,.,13,TGTGCCAGCAGCTTAACAGATCCAGGGGGCTACACCTTC,CASSLTDPGGYTF
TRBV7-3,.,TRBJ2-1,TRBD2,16,TGTGCCAGCAGCTTAACTAGCGGGAGCCCCAGCAATGAGCAGTTCTTC,CASSLTSGSPSNEQFF
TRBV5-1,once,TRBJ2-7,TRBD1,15,TGCGCCAGCAGCGCCTGGACAGGGGGCGCGTACGAGCAGTACTTC,CASSAWTGGAYEQYF
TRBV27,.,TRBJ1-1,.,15,TGTGCCAGCAGTTTAGATCCAGGCAGGGAGGTTGAAGCTTTCTTT,CASSLDPGREVEAFF
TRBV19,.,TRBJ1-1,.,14,TGTGCCAGTACCCATGCGGGACTTGGGACTGAAGCTTTCTTT,CASTHAGLGTEAFF
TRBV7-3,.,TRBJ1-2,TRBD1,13,TGTGCCAGCAGCTTAGACAGGGTGGATGGCTACACCTTC,CASSLDRVDGYTF
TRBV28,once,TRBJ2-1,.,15,TGTGCCAGCATCCTGGGTGGGAGAGACTACAATGAGCAGTTCTTC,CASILGGRDYNEQFF
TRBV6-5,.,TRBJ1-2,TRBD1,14,TGTGCCAGTTCCGGGACAGATGAGCTCTATGGCTACACCTTC,CASSGTDELYGYTF
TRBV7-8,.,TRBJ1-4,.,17,TGTGCCAGCAGCTTAGGAACAGGGTACGCAACTAATGAAAAACTGTTTTTT,CASSLGTGYATNEKLFF